The sequence of this T cell receptor (beta chain) was determined in a study of PD-L1 blockade in urothelial cancer. The wider study: Beginning at some point between 2012 and 2014, patients received atezolizumab, given as 1,200 mg intravenously every 3 weeks. Findings and limits, study-wide: Lower than median blood TCR clonality before treatment predicted better survival.

V lost 3 bases, J lost 1 base, and 9 bases lay in between. The CDR3 extends over 14 amino acids. Per germline, CDR1 PRHDT and CDR2 FYEKMQ (reference sequence). Sequenced by immunoSEQ multiplex PCR; TCRdb stores in-frame clones only, minus some. This sample has about 120,000 clones; around 88% occur once, and the top ten carry 2% to 3%. Concerning this clone itself: Its specificity is unknown.

Time point specified: peripheral blood 6 weeks after treatment start. The sample consisted of PBMCs, taken around atezolizumab (anti-PD-L1) treatment. The sequence was collected from a middle-aged man with urothelial cancer. This chain joins TRBV13 and TRBJ1-1; the D is unclear. CDR3 DNA sequence: TGTGCCAGCAGCTTCCTCGGGGAGAACACTGAAGCTTTCTTT. Translating it yields CASSFLGENTEAFF. Full variable domain (remainder filled in from reference TRBV13 and TRBJ1-1): AAGVIQSPRHLIKEKRETATLKCYPIPRHDTVYWYQQGPGQDPQFLISFYEKMQSDKGSIPDRFSAQQFSDYHSELNMSSLELGDSALYFCASSFLGENTEAFFGQGTRLTVV.